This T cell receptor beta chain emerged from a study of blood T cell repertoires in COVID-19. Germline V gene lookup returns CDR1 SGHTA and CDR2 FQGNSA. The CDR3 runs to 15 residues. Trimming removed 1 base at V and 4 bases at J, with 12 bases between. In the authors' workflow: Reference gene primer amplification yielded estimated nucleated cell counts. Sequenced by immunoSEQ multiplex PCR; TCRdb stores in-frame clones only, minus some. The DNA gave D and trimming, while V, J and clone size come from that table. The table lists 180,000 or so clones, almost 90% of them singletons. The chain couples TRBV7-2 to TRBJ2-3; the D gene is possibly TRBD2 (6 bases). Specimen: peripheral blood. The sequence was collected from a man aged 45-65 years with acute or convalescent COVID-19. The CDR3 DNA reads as TGTGCCAGCAGCTTAGGAGGCGGGGTCCCAGATACGCAGTATTTT. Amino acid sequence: CASSLGGGVPDTQYF.